The T cell receptor (beta chain) described here comes from a study of T cell changes during pregnancy in multiple sclerosis. The repertoire was sequenced with immunoSEQ multiplex PCR; TCRdb's copy has only in-frame clones and lacks some. Here the sample spans some 140,000 clones, around 95% being singletons. V lost 5 bases to trimming and J lost 4 bases; unmatched junction nucleotides: 14. Germline CDR1 reads SGHRS; CDR2 reads YFSETQ. The CDR3 has 16 amino acids. The clonotype comes from a female donor with multiple sclerosis, enrolled in a pregnancy study. The chain recombines TRBV5-1 with TRBJ1-1, with 7 bases fitting TRBD1. Sequenced material: peripheral blood, taken after pregnancy. The CDR3 sequence is CASSIEGAHRGTEAFF. The CDR3 DNA follows: TGCGCCAGCAGTATCGAGGGGGCCCATCGGGGCACTGAAGCTTTCTTT.